A selection of T cell receptor beta chains follows, all from one sample in a study of cytomegalovirus exposure and HLA in healthy donors. The method was immunoSEQ multiplex PCR; TCRdb's version includes in-frame clones alone and lacks a portion of them. The repertoire holds approximately 120,000 clones, about 73% seen once, with around 4.2% in the top ten. Input material: PBMCs. These TCRs come from a woman aged 45-59 years in good health and CMV-seropositive. Each CDR3 is given with its conserved first and last residue. The D gene is left open where the match is weak. Clone size is shown for a subset of rows, as once, few, many or a class of expanded clone.

abundance: -; d_gene: -; v_gene: TRBV10-1; j_gene: TRBJ2-2; CDR3nt: TGCGCCAGCAGTGAGTCGCGGCTAGGCATAACCGGGGAGCTGTTTTTT; CDR3aa: CASSESRLGITGELFF
abundance: -; d_gene: -; v_gene: TRBV2; j_gene: TRBJ2-1; CDR3nt: TGTGCCAGCAGTCGCACGAGAAACAATGAGCAGTTCTTC; CDR3aa: CASSRTRNNEQFF
abundance: -; d_gene: -; v_gene: TRBV27; j_gene: TRBJ2-7; CDR3nt: TGTGCCAGCAGTTTATGGCAATCTCACGAGCAGTACTTC; CDR3aa: CASSLWQSHEQYF
abundance: -; d_gene: -; v_gene: TRBV4-3; j_gene: TRBJ2-7; CDR3nt: TGCGCCAGCAGCCAAGATCCCGGGGGTCCCTACGAGCAGTACTTC; CDR3aa: CASSQDPGGPYEQYF
abundance: -; d_gene: -; v_gene: TRBV4-2; j_gene: TRBJ2-2; CDR3nt: TGTGCCAGCAGCTTGGGTCCTGGCGGGGCGAACACCGGGGAGCTGTTTTTT; CDR3aa: CASSLGPGGANTGELFF
abundance: -; d_gene: -; v_gene: TRBV27; j_gene: TRBJ2-7; CDR3nt: TGTGCCAGCAGCCGGAGGGACAGCTACGAGCAGTACTTC; CDR3aa: CASSRRDSYEQYF
abundance: -; d_gene: -; v_gene: TRBV9; j_gene: TRBJ2-7; CDR3nt: TGTGCCAGCAGCGCCGCGGGGGCCCACTCCTACGAGCAGTACTTC; CDR3aa: CASSAAGAHSYEQYF
abundance: -; d_gene: TRBD2; v_gene: TRBV7-2; j_gene: TRBJ2-7; CDR3nt: TGTGCCAGCAGTACGGCGGGGGGCTTAAGCTCCTACGAGCAGTACTTC; CDR3aa: CASSTAGGLSSYEQYF
abundance: -; d_gene: -; v_gene: TRBV19; j_gene: TRBJ2-7; CDR3nt: TGTGCCAGTAGTATGAACAGCGGGTACGAGCAGTACTTC; CDR3aa: CASSMNSGYEQYF
abundance: -; d_gene: -; v_gene: TRBV10-1; j_gene: TRBJ2-3; CDR3nt: TGCGCCAGCAGTGATCCGGTGTCTAGCACAGAGACGCAGTATTTT; CDR3aa: CASSDPVSSTETQYF
abundance: -; d_gene: -; v_gene: TRBV19; j_gene: TRBJ1-4; CDR3nt: TGTGCCAGTAGTATGTGGCAGGGGAATGAAAAACTGTTTTTT; CDR3aa: CASSMWQGNEKLFF
abundance: -; d_gene: -; v_gene: TRBV19; j_gene: TRBJ2-4; CDR3nt: TGTGCCAGTAGTATAGATCAAAAAGGGAGGTATAAAAACATTCAGTACTTC; CDR3aa: CASSIDQKGRYKNIQYF
abundance: -; d_gene: -; v_gene: TRBV7-9; j_gene: TRBJ2-1; CDR3nt: TGTGCCAGCAGCTTAGCGACTCCCACGGATGAGCAGTTCTTC; CDR3aa: CASSLATPTDEQFF
abundance: -; d_gene: -; v_gene: TRBV9; j_gene: TRBJ1-6; CDR3nt: TGTGCCAGCAGCCTGGACAGTTATAATTCACCCCTCCACTTT; CDR3aa: CASSLDSYNSPLHF
abundance: once; d_gene: TRBD2; v_gene: TRBV11-2; j_gene: TRBJ2-2; CDR3nt: TGTGCCAGCAGCCCCGGGGGGACCGGGGAGCTGTTTTTT; CDR3aa: CASSPGGTGELFF
abundance: -; d_gene: TRBD1; v_gene: TRBV6-6; j_gene: TRBJ1-5; CDR3nt: TGTGCCAGCAGCAGGGACAGGGGCCTCAATCAGCCCCAGCATTTT; CDR3aa: CASSRDRGLNQPQHF
abundance: -; d_gene: TRBD1; v_gene: TRBV28; j_gene: TRBJ1-4; CDR3nt: TGTGCCAGCTACGACAGGGGCGAAAAACTGTTTTTT; CDR3aa: CASYDRGEKLFF
abundance: few; d_gene: TRBD1; v_gene: TRBV2; j_gene: TRBJ2-4; CDR3nt: TGTGCCAGCAGTTCCGGGCCACAGGGGATAGCCAAAAACATTCAGTACTTC; CDR3aa: CASSSGPQGIAKNIQYF
abundance: -; d_gene: TRBD2; v_gene: TRBV27; j_gene: TRBJ2-7; CDR3nt: TGTGCCAGCAGTTCCTCAAGACTAGCGGGGGGGCACGAGCAGTACTTC; CDR3aa: CASSSSRLAGGHEQYF